This T cell receptor (beta chain) was identified during a study of blood T cell repertoires in COVID-19. Sequenced by immunoSEQ multiplex PCR; TCRdb stores in-frame clones only, minus some. The table records around 190,000 clones, about 88% of them present only once. Germline V CDR1 and CDR2: MNHEY, SMNVEV (reference sequence). The CDR3 runs to 15 residues. V lost 10 bases and J lost 3; bases outside the gene matches: 11. Seattle cases were enrolled at active infection and followed longitudinally. Sequenced input: peripheral blood. The gene calls are TRBV27 and TRBJ2-2; TRBD2 matches 7 bases. This receptor was taken from a man aged 45 to 65 with COVID-19, enrolled during active disease. The CDR3 DNA sequence: TGTGCCACCCTGGGCCTGGCGGGAGACACCGGGGAGCTGTTTTTT. Translated, it gives CATLGLAGDTGELFF.